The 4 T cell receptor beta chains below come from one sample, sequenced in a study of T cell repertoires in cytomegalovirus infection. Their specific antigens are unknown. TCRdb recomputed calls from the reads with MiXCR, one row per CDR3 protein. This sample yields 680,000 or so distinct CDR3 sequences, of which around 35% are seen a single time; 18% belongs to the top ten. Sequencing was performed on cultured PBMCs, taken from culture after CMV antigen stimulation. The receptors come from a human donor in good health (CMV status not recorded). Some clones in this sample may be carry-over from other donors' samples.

CDR3 in amino acids: CASSYQGGSDGYTF. The CDR3 DNA sequence: TGTGCCAGCAGTTACCAGGGGGGCTCAGATGGCTACACCTTC. V is TRBV6-8 and J is TRBJ1-2; 7 positions agree with TRBD1. This CDR3 contains 14 residues. J gave up 6 bases and V 2 bases, and 6 bases lay outside the gene matches. Looked up from germline, CDR1 is MNHGY and CDR2 is SAAAGT.

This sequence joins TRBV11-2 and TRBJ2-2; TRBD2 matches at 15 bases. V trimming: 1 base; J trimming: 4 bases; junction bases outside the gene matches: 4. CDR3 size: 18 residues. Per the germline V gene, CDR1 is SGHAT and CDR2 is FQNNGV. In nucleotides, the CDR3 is TGTGCCAGCAGCTTAGGAGGACTAGCGGGAGGGATCACCGGGGAGCTGTTTTTT. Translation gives CASSLGGLAGGITGELFF.

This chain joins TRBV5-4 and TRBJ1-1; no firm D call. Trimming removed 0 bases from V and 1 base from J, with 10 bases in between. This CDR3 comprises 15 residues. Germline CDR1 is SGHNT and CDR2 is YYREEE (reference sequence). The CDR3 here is CASSLVGNANTEAFF. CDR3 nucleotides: TGTGCCAGCAGCTTGGTTGGGAATGCGAACACTGAAGCTTTCTTT.

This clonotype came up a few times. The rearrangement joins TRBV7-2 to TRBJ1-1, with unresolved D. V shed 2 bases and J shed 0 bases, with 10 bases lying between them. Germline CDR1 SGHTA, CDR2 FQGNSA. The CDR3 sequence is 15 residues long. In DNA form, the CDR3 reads TGTGCCAGCAGCTTAATAGGTCGGCTGAACACTGAAGCTTTCTTT. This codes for CASSLIGRLNTEAFF.